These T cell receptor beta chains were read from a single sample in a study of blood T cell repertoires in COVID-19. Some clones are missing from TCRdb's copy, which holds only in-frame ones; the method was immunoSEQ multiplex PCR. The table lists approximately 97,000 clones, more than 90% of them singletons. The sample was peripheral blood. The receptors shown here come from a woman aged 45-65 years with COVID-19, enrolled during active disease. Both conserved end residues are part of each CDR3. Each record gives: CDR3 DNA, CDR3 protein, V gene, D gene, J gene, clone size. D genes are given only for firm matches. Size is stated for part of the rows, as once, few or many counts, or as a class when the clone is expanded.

CDR3nt: TGTGCCAGCTCACCAGCAGAAAATCAGCCCCAGCATTTT; CDR3aa: CASSPAENQPQHF; v_gene: TRBV18; d_gene: .; j_gene: TRBJ1-5; abundance: .
CDR3nt: TGTGCCAGCAGCTTGGGTGGGGGCGCGGCTAACTATGGCTACACCTTC; CDR3aa: CASSLGGGAANYGYTF; v_gene: TRBV5-4; d_gene: .; j_gene: TRBJ1-2; abundance: .
CDR3nt: TGTGCCACCAGTGATCCCGGACAGGGGGGATACGAGCAGTACTTC; CDR3aa: CATSDPGQGGYEQYF; v_gene: TRBV24-1; d_gene: TRBD1; j_gene: TRBJ2-7; abundance: .
CDR3nt: TGTGCCAGCACAGTAAATCTACAGTCGTTCTATGGCTACACCTTC; CDR3aa: CASTVNLQSFYGYTF; v_gene: TRBV28; d_gene: .; j_gene: TRBJ1-2; abundance: .
CDR3nt: TGTGCCAGCAGTTTCCGGGGAGAAGATGAGCAGTTCTTC; CDR3aa: CASSFRGEDEQFF; v_gene: TRBV12-3/TRBV12-4; d_gene: .; j_gene: TRBJ2-1; abundance: .
CDR3nt: TGCGCCAGCAGCAACGACCTAGCGGGGGGGCGGCGCACCGGGGAGCTGTTTTTT; CDR3aa: CASSNDLAGGRRTGELFF; v_gene: TRBV5-1; d_gene: TRBD2; j_gene: TRBJ2-2; abundance: .
CDR3nt: TGTGCCAGCAGCTTCGATACAGGGACGCCGTCGAATGGCTACACCTTC; CDR3aa: CASSFDTGTPSNGYTF; v_gene: TRBV5-5; d_gene: .; j_gene: TRBJ1-2; abundance: medium-sized
CDR3nt: TGTGCCAGCAGTTTTAGGGAGGGGGGCGGTAGGACAGATACGCAGTATTTT; CDR3aa: CASSFREGGGRTDTQYF; v_gene: TRBV27; d_gene: .; j_gene: TRBJ2-3; abundance: .
CDR3nt: TGTGCCAGCAGCTTTCTACGACAGGGGAGGACTGAAGCTTTCTTT; CDR3aa: CASSFLRQGRTEAFF; v_gene: TRBV7-8; d_gene: TRBD1; j_gene: TRBJ1-1; abundance: .
CDR3nt: TGTGCCATCAGTGCCTACTACACAGATACGCAGTATTTT; CDR3aa: CAISAYYTDTQYF; v_gene: TRBV10-3; d_gene: .; j_gene: TRBJ2-3; abundance: .
CDR3nt: TGTGCAAGTCGCTCCTGTACGACAGGGAGACTTTACAATGAGCAGTTCTTC; CDR3aa: CASRSCTTGRLYNEQFF; v_gene: TRBV12-2; d_gene: .; j_gene: TRBJ2-1; abundance: .
CDR3nt: TGTGCCAGCAGCCGAACCCTACCGAGAACTGAAGCTTTCTTT; CDR3aa: CASSRTLPRTEAFF; v_gene: TRBV6-2/TRBV6-3; d_gene: .; j_gene: TRBJ1-1; abundance: few
CDR3nt: TGTGCCAGCAGCCGAGGGTTATTGAGCTCTGGGGCCAACGTCCTGACTTTC; CDR3aa: CASSRGLLSSGANVLTF; v_gene: TRBV7-8; d_gene: .; j_gene: TRBJ2-6; abundance: once
CDR3nt: TGTGCCAGCAGTTACTCGTTCGGTCCCAGGGGGAAAGAGACCCAGTACTTC; CDR3aa: CASSYSFGPRGKETQYF; v_gene: TRBV6-2/TRBV6-3; d_gene: TRBD1; j_gene: TRBJ2-5; abundance: .
CDR3nt: TGCGCCAGCAGCCTAGACAGGCACTATGGCTACACCTTC; CDR3aa: CASSLDRHYGYTF; v_gene: TRBV5-1; d_gene: .; j_gene: TRBJ1-2; abundance: .
CDR3nt: TGTGCCACCCTCGAGAGGGGGAGCCTAGAGACCCAGTACTTC; CDR3aa: CATLERGSLETQYF; v_gene: TRBV6-5; d_gene: .; j_gene: TRBJ2-5; abundance: .
CDR3nt: TGTGCCAGCAACAGGGCGAGCTCCTACAATGAGCAGTTCTTC; CDR3aa: CASNRASSYNEQFF; v_gene: TRBV6-5; d_gene: .; j_gene: TRBJ2-1; abundance: once
CDR3nt: TGCGCCAGCAGCCAAGTGGCTGGCTCATCTGGAAACACCATATATTTT; CDR3aa: CASSQVAGSSGNTIYF; v_gene: TRBV4-1; d_gene: .; j_gene: TRBJ1-3; abundance: .
CDR3nt: TGTGCCAGCAGTTTGAAGACAGGGCTCTACAATGAGCAGTTCTTC; CDR3aa: CASSLKTGLYNEQFF; v_gene: TRBV7-9; d_gene: TRBD1; j_gene: TRBJ2-1; abundance: .
CDR3nt: TGTGCCACCAGTGATTTGCGAGCGGGGGGGCTTAATGAGCAGTTCTTC; CDR3aa: CATSDLRAGGLNEQFF; v_gene: TRBV24-1; d_gene: TRBD2; j_gene: TRBJ2-1; abundance: once
CDR3nt: TGTGCCAGCAGGGGGCGCAAGGGCACTGAAGCTTTCTTT; CDR3aa: CASRGRKGTEAFF; v_gene: TRBV3-1/TRBV3-2; d_gene: .; j_gene: TRBJ1-1; abundance: .